The entry that follows covers one T cell receptor beta chain sequence. The sample comes from a study of control samples from healthy donors and cancer patients. The V gene lost 6 bases and the J gene lost 5 bases, with 8 bases spanning the gap. Germline lookup yields CDR1 MGHDK and CDR2 SYGVNS. This CDR3 is 13 amino acids long. Only in-frame clones appear in the TCRdb table, and some are missing; sequencing was by immunoSEQ multiplex PCR. This sample has approximately 110,000 clones, with about nine tenths found just once. This chain joins TRBV25-1 and TRBJ1-6; D is uncertain. The sequencing sample was made of blood. The sequence was obtained from a human donor in good health. The donor label of this sample is uncertain. The CDR3 spells CASSTVNNSPLHF. The CDR3 DNA reads as TGTGCCAGCAGCACAGTTAATAATTCACCCCTCCACTTT.